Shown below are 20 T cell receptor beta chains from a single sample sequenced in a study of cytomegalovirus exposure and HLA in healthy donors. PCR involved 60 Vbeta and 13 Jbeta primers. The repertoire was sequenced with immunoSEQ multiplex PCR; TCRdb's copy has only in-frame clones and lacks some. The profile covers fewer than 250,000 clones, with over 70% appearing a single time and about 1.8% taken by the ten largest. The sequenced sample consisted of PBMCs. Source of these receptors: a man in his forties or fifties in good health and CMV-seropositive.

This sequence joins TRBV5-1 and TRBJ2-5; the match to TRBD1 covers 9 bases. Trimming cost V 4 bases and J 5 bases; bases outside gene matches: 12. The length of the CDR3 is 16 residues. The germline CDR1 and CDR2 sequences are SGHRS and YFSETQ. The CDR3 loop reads CASSLAGTGISETQYF. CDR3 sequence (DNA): TGCGCCAGCAGCCTCGCCGGGACAGGGATCAGTGAGACCCAGTACTTC.

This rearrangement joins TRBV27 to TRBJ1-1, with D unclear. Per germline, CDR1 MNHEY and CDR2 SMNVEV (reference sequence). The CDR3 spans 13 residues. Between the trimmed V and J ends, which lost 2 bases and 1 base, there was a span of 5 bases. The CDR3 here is CASSLIGNTEAFF. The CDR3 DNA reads TGTGCCAGCAGTTTAATCGGGAACACTGAAGCTTTCTTT.

For the CDR3, the DNA is TGTGCCAGCAGCTTAGCGCGCTCCAATTACGAGCAGTACTTC. This codes for CASSLARSNYEQYF. This sequence joins TRBV7-2 and TRBJ2-7; D not certain. Trimming pared 0 bases from V and 4 bases from J, leaving 10 bases between. This CDR3 comprises 14 residues. Germline CDR1 and CDR2: SGHTA and FQGNSA.

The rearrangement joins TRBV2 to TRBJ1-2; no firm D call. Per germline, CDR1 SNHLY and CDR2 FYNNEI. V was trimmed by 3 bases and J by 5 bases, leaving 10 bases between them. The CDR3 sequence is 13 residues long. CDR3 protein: CASSDAAGYGYTF. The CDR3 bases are TGTGCCAGCAGTGATGCGGCCGGGTATGGCTACACCTTC.

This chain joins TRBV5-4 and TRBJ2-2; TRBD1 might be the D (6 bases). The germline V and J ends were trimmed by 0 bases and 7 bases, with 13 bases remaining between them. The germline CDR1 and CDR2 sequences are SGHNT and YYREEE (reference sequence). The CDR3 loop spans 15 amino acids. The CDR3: CASSLGQGQDGELFF. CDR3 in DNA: TGTGCCAGCAGCTTGGGGCAGGGGCAAGACGGGGAGCTGTTTTTT.

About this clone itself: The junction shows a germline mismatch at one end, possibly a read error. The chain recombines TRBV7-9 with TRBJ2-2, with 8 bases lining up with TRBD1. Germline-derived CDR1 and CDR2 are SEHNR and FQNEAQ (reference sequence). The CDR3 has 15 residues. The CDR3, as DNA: TGTTCCAGCAGCTTAGCAGGGGGCAAAACCGGGGAGCTGTTTTTT. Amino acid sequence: CSSSLAGGKTGELFF.

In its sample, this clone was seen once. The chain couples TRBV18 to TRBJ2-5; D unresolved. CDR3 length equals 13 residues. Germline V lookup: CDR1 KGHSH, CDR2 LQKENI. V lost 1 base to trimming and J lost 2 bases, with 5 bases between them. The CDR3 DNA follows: TGTGCCAGCTCACCACTCGGGCAAGAGACCCAGTACTTC. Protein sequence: CASSPLGQETQYF.

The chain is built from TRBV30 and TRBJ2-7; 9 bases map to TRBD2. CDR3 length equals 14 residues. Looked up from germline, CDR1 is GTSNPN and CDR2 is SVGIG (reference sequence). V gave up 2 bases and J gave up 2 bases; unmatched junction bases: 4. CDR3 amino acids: CAWSPLAGTYEQYF. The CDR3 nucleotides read TGTGCCTGGAGTCCTCTAGCGGGGACCTACGAGCAGTACTTC.

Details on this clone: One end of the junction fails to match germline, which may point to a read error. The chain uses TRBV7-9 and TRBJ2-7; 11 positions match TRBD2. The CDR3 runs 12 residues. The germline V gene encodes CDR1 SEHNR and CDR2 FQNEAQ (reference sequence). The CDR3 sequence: CSSATSGNEQYF. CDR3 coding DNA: TGTTCCAGCGCGACTAGCGGGAACGAGCAGTACTTC.

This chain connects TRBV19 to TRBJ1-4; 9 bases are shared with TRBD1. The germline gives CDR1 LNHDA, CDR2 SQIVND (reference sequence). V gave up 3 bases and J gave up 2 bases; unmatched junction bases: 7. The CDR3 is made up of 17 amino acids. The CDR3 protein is CASSMTGTGRTNEKLFF. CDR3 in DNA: TGTGCCAGTAGTATGACCGGGACAGGGCGTACTAATGAAAAACTGTTTTTT.

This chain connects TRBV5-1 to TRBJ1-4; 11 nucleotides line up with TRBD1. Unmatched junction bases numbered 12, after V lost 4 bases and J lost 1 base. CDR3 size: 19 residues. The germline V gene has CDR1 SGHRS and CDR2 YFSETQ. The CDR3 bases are TGCGCCAGCAGCGGGGACCCCGGGACAGGGGGTCTAACTAATGAAAAACTGTTTTTT. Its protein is CASSGDPGTGGLTNEKLFF.

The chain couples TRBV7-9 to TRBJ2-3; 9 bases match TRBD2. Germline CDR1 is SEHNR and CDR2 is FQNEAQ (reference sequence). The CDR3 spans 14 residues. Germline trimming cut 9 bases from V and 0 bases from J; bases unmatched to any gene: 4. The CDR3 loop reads CASLAGASTDTQYF. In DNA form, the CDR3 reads TGTGCCAGTTTAGCGGGAGCCAGCACAGATACGCAGTATTTT.

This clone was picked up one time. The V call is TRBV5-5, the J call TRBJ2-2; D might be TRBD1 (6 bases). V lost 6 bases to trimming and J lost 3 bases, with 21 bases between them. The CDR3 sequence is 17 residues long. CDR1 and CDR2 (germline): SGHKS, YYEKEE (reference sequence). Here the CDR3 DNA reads TGTGCCAGCACCCTGGTGGGCAGGGGAAGCGACACCGGGGAGCTGTTTTTT. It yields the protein CASTLVGRGSDTGELFF.

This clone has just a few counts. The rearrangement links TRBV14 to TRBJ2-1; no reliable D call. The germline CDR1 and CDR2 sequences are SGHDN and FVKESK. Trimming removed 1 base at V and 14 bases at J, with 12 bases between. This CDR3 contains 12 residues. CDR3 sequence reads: CASSQGLRWKFF. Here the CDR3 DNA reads TGTGCCAGCAGCCAAGGGCTCAGGTGGAAGTTCTTC.

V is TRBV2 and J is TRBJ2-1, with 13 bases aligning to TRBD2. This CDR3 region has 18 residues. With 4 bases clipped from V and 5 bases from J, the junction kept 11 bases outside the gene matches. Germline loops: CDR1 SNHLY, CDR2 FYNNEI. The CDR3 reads CASSAMTSGRTQNNEQFF. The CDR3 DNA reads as TGTGCCAGCAGTGCGATGACTAGCGGGAGGACACAAAACAATGAGCAGTTCTTC.

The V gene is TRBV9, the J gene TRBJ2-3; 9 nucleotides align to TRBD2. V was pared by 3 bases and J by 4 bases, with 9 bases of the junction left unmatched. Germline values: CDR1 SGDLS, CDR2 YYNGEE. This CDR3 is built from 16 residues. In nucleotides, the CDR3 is TGTGCCAGCAGCGCCAATAGCGGGAGTAGCTCAGATACGCAGTATTTT. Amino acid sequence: CASSANSGSSSDTQYF. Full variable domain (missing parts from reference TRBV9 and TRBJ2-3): DSGVTQTPKHLITATGQRVTLRCSPRSGDLSVYWYQQSLDQGLQFLIQYYNGEERAKGNILERFSAQQFPDLHSELNLSSLELGDSALYFCASSANSGSSSDTQYFGPGTRLTVL.

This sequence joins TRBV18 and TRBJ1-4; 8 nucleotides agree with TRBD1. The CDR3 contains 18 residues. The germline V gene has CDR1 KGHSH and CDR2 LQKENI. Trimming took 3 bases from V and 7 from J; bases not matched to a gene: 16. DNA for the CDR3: TGTGCCAGCTCACCGGGCTCTGTCATCGGACAGGGAAGTGAAAAACTGTTTTTT. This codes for CASSPGSVIGQGSEKLFF.

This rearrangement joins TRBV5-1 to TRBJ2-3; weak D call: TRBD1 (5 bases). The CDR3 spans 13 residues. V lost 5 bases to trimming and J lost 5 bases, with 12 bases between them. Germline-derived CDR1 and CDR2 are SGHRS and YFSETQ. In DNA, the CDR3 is TGCGCCAGCAGGCTGGACATCTTAGATACGCAGTATTTT. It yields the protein CASRLDILDTQYF.

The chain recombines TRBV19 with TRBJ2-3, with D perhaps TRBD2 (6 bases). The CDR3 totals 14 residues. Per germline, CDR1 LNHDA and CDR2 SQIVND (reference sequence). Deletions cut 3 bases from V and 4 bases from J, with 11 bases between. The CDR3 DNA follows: TGTGCCAGTAGTATTCGGGGGAGCGCAGATACGCAGTATTTT. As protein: CASSIRGSADTQYF.

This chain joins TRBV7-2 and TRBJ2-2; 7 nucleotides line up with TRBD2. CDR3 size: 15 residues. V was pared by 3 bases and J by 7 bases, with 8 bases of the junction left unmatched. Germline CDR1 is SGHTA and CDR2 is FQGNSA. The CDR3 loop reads CASSFPGGRGGELFF. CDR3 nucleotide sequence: TGTGCCAGCAGCTTTCCGGGAGGCCGGGGCGGGGAGCTGTTTTTT.